Listed here are 5 T cell receptor beta chains from one sample, sequenced in a study of metastatic and nonmetastatic thyroid tumors (dated by TCRdb to 2018 to 2021). Receptor libraries were prepared by PCR. Sequencing was performed on an Illumina HiSeq 4000. TCRdb reanalyzed the raw reads on its own, using fastp at Q25 for trimming and MiXCR for clone calling, and kept in-frame beta chains. For this sample the table gives 23,000 or so clones, of which approximately 30% were detected only once. The ten largest clones represent around 21% of the sample. Before undergoing thyroid surgery, none of the patients had been given any kind of treatment. Material: blood. The receptors here all came from a female donor with papillary thyroid cancer or a benign thyroid nodule (not recorded which). Some clones in this sample may be carry-over from other donors' samples.

In the case of this clone: Likely a read error: the CDR3 ends without its conserved phenylalanine or tryptophan. The DNA is omitted, as the CDR3 cannot be located on it reliably, and the CDR3 follows TCRdb's listing. The chain employs TRBV6-2 or TRBV6-3 and TRBJ2-2; TRBD1 is taken as the D call from the table, unchecked against the DNA. The germline V gene encodes CDR1 MNHEY and CDR2 SVGEGT. From its first to its last residue, the CDR3 has 16 amino acids. The CDR3 spells CASSPQGQGVSGELFI.

The chain has TRBV6-2 or TRBV6-3 and TRBJ1-2; 7 bases are shared with TRBD1. J was trimmed by 8 bases and V by 6 bases; bases with no gene match: 15. This CDR3 is built from 15 residues. CDR1 is MNHEY and CDR2 is SVGEGT in the germline V gene. CDR3 region: CASSQFQGEWSGYTF. In DNA, the CDR3 is TGTGCCAGCAGCCAATTCCAGGGGGAGTGGAGCGGCTACACCTTC.

The gene calls are TRBV27 and TRBJ2-4; a weak D match, TRBD1 (7 bases). V was shortened by 5 bases and J by 5 bases, with 22 bases between the two germline ends. CDR1 is MNHEY, CDR2 SMNVEV, per germline (reference sequence). The CDR3 is 17 amino acids. CDR3 nucleotides: TGTGCCAGCAGTCCGGACAGGACCGGAGGGCCGGAAAACATTCAGTACTTC. Its translation: CASSPDRTGGPENIQYF.

This clone was detected only a few times. V usage is TRBV3-1 and J usage is TRBJ2-5, with no clear D. Trimming removed 0 bases at V and 1 base at J, with 12 bases between. The germline CDR1 and CDR2 sequences are LGHDT and YNNKEL (reference sequence). The CDR3 consists of 16 residues. The CDR3 DNA reads TGTGCCAGCAGCCAAGACCTTCAGGAACTCCAAGAGACCCAGTACTTC. It encodes CASSQDLQELQETQYF.

In this sample, this clone turned up a few times. The genes are TRBV6-4 and TRBJ2-2; D ambiguous. V shed 2 bases and J shed 3 bases, with 4 bases lying between them. The germline gives CDR1 MRHNA, CDR2 SNTAGT. This CDR3 region has 13 residues. The CDR3: CASSDGDTGELFF. CDR3 DNA sequence: TGTGCCAGCAGTGACGGGGACACCGGGGAGCTGTTTTTT.